This TCR beta chain was observed in a study of T cell responses to AZD1222 COVID-19 vaccine. General study findings and limits: All repertoire sampling was performed exclusively after the peak T cell response.

Profiled with immunoSEQ multiplex PCR; TCRdb holds only in-frame clones, not every one. The sample yields 89,000 or so clones, about 86% seen once. About this clone: Its antigen is still unknown.

Germline V CDR1 and CDR2: MNHNY, SVGAGI (reference sequence). The trim removed 4 bases at V and 0 bases at J, leaving 5 bases unmatched. The CDR3 consists of 16 residues. The source is an adult in good health. The chain couples TRBV6-6 to TRBJ2-2, with TRBD2 matching 7 bases. Source: peripheral blood, taken on day 0 of AZD1222 vaccination. CDR3 sequence: CASSSPSGSNTGELFF. CDR3 in DNA: TGTGCCAGCAGTTCCCCTAGCGGATCGAACACCGGGGAGCTGTTTTTT.